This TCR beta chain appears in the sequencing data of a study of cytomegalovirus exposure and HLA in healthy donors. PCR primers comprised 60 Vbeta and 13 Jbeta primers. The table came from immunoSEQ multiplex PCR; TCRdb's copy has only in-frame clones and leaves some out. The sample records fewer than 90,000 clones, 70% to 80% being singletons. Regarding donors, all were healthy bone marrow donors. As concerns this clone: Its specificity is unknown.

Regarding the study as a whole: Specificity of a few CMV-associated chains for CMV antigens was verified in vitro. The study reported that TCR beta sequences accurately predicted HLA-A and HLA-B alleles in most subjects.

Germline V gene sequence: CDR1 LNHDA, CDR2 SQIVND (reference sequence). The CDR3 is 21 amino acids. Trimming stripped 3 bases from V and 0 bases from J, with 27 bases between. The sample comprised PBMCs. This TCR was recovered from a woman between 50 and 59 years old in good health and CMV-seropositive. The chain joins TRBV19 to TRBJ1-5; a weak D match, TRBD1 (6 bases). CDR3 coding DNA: TGTGCCAGTAGTATTTTTAGGTATGGTACAGGGACCAGCTATAGCAATCAGCCCCAGCATTTT. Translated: CASSIFRYGTGTSYSNQPQHF.